These 32 T cell receptor beta chains came from one sample sequenced in a study of cytomegalovirus exposure and HLA in healthy donors. Vbeta (60) and Jbeta (13) primers were used in the PCR. The repertoire was sequenced with immunoSEQ multiplex PCR; TCRdb's copy has only in-frame clones and lacks some. The profile shows around 97,000 clones, around 80% of them singletons. Sequencing input: PBMCs. The receptors shown here come from a young woman in good health and CMV-seropositive.

This clone has a handful of counts. The chain joins TRBV27 to TRBJ1-5, with 11 positions matching TRBD1. Germline V CDR1 and CDR2: MNHEY, SMNVEV (reference sequence). The V and J ends lost 5 bases and 6 bases, in that order; junction bases with no gene match: 3. The CDR3 runs to 14 residues. In DNA form, the CDR3 reads TGTGCCAGCAGTAACGGACAGGGGGCTCAGCCCCAGCATTTT. This translates into CASSNGQGAQPQHF.

Notes on this clone: The sample carries other DNA sequences with the same CDR3. The rearrangement links TRBV5-1 to TRBJ1-2; TRBD1 aligns across 12 bases. The CDR3 spans 17 residues. V gave up 4 bases and J gave up 0 bases; unmatched junction bases: 7. The germline CDR1 and CDR2 sequences are SGHRS and YFSETQ. Written as DNA, the CDR3 is TGCGCCAGCAGCGAGGACCGGGACAGGGGGCCTAACTATGGCTACACCTTC. Its translation is CASSEDRDRGPNYGYTF.

The gene calls are TRBV28 and TRBJ1-2; 8 nucleotides align to TRBD1. CDR1 is MDHEN and CDR2 is SYDVKM in the germline V gene. J gave up 4 bases and V 3 bases, and 4 bases lay outside the gene matches. The CDR3 is 14 residues long. CDR3 in DNA: TGTGCCAGCAGTTTCCGGGACAGGTCCTATGGCTACACCTTC. It codes for CASSFRDRSYGYTF.

V and J are TRBV9 and TRBJ2-7; a weak D match, TRBD2 (6 bases). The V end was cut by 0 bases, the J end by 2 bases, with 12 bases between. Germline CDR1 is SGDLS and CDR2 is YYNGEE. This CDR3 region has 15 residues. CDR3 in DNA: TGTGCCAGCAGCGTAGCATCGGGCGGGGCCTACGAGCAGTACTTC. This translates into CASSVASGGAYEQYF.

V usage is TRBV7-3 and J usage is TRBJ1-1; D gene ambiguous. CDR1 is SGHTA and CDR2 is FQGTGA in the germline V gene. The CDR3 is made up of 15 amino acids. With 1 base removed from V and 0 bases from J, the gap between germline ends came to 9 bases. The CDR3 protein is CASSLSVRVNTEAFF. CDR3 nucleotide sequence: TGTGCCAGCAGCTTAAGCGTGCGTGTGAACACTGAAGCTTTCTTT.

This chain links TRBV7-2 with TRBJ2-1; D perhaps matches TRBD2 (6 bases). The CDR3 extends over 16 amino acids. Trimming took 3 bases from V and 4 from J, leaving 16 bases between them. Germline loops: CDR1 SGHTA, CDR2 FQGNSA. In DNA, the CDR3 is TGTGCCAGCAGCTTTACGGCGGGGCCCCTATACAATGAGCAGTTCTTC. It specifies CASSFTAGPLYNEQFF.

The gene calls are TRBV28 and TRBJ2-1; possible D gene TRBD2, 6 bases. CDR1 is MDHEN and CDR2 is SYDVKM in the germline V gene. CDR3 length equals 16 residues. V was pared by 4 bases and J by 3 bases, with 16 bases between. Here the CDR3 DNA reads TGTGCCAGCAGTTCCGGGCGGGACCGCTTCTACAATGAGCAGTTCTTC. Translating it yields CASSSGRDRFYNEQFF. Full variable domain (missing parts from reference TRBV28 and TRBJ2-1): DVKVTQSSRYLVKRTGEKVFLECVQDMDHENMFWYRQDPGLGLRLIYFSYDVKMKEKGDIPEGYSVSREKKERFSLILESASTNQTSMYLCASSSGRDRFYNEQFFGPGTRLTVL.

This clone was observed once. V usage is TRBV18 and J usage is TRBJ2-5; D is possibly TRBD2 (6 bases). V was pared by 3 bases and J by 5 bases, with 7 bases between. CDR3 size: 12 residues. CDR1 is KGHSH and CDR2 is LQKENI in the germline V gene. The CDR3 DNA reads TGTGCCAGCTCACCGGGGAGGGAGACCCAGTACTTC. Its protein is CASSPGRETQYF.

This clone occurred a few times. The V call is TRBV23-1, the J call TRBJ1-4; 8 bases are a match to TRBD1. TRBV23-1 is an ORF, with its function uncertain. The length of the CDR3 is 17 residues. V shed 0 bases and J 12 bases; nucleotides not matched to a gene: 15. In nucleotides, the CDR3 is TGCGCCAGCAGTCAATCGGGGGGCAGGGGGCGCGGGGAGGAACTGTTTTTT. Translating it yields CASSQSGGRGRGEELFF.

This sequence joins TRBV5-1 and TRBJ2-3; 9 nucleotides align to TRBD1. Germline V CDR1 and CDR2: SGHRS, YFSETQ. Losses at the gene ends were 2 bases for V and 2 bases for J; bases not matched to a gene: 6. This CDR3 is 16 amino acids long. CDR3 in amino acids: CASSFPGQGLTDTQYF. The DNA of the CDR3 is TGCGCCAGCAGCTTTCCGGGACAGGGCCTCACAGATACGCAGTATTTT.

This chain connects TRBV29-1 to TRBJ1-1, with a weak D call TRBD1 (5 bases). The CDR3 loop spans 14 amino acids. V lost 7 bases to trimming and J lost 3 bases, with 18 bases between them. Germline V gene lookup returns CDR1 SQVTM and CDR2 ANQGSEA. The CDR3 DNA is TGCAGCGGCGGGACCACCGTGGTGGACACTGAAGCTTTCTTT. Translating it yields CSGGTTVVDTEAFF.

The CDR3 region has the DNA TGTGCCATCAGTGATACGACAGGGGCTGGGGCCAACGTCCTGACTTTC. Translated, it gives CAISDTTGAGANVLTF. J is TRBJ2-6 and V is TRBV10-3; TRBD1 aligns across 8 bases. Germline V gives CDR1 ENHRY, CDR2 SYGVKD. CDR3 length: 16 amino acids. After removal of 3 bases from V and 2 bases from J, the junction contained 3 bases not matched to a gene.

The chain employs TRBV5-1 and TRBJ2-6, with D maybe TRBD2 (6 bases). CDR3 length equals 15 residues. Germline lookup yields CDR1 SGHRS and CDR2 YFSETQ. Trimming pared 3 bases from V and 0 bases from J, leaving 7 bases between. In nucleotides, the CDR3 is TGCGCCAGCAGCTCGCGGGGCTCTGGGGCCAACGTCCTGACTTTC. The encoded protein is CASSSRGSGANVLTF.

CDR3 residues: CASSSGGGPNTEAFF. CDR3 nucleotides: TGCGCCAGCAGCTCGGGAGGTGGACCGAACACTGAAGCTTTCTTT. The chain is built from TRBV5-1 and TRBJ1-1; D unclear. The CDR3 has 15 residues. Germline V gene sequence: CDR1 SGHRS, CDR2 YFSETQ. The V end lost 3 bases, the J end lost 1 base, and 13 bases lay between the germline ends.

This clone has a single count. The CDR3 loop is CASSQGTGFNSPQHF. The CDR3 bases are TGCGCCAGCAGCCAAGGTACAGGGTTCAATTCGCCCCAGCATTTT. The chain combines TRBV4-3 with TRBJ1-5; D is possibly TRBD1 (6 bases). Germline V gives CDR1 LGHNA, CDR2 YSLEER. V lost 1 base and J lost 9, with 16 bases in between. The CDR3 is 15 amino acids.

V gene TRBV7-6 combines with J gene TRBJ1-1; 7 bases are shared with TRBD1. Trimming removed 4 bases from V and 5 bases from J; junction bases left unmatched: 7. Germline V CDR1 and CDR2: SGHVS, FNYEAQ. The CDR3 spans 14 residues. The CDR3, as DNA: TGTGCCAGCAGCTCCACAGGGGCAACTACTGAAGCTTTCTTT. It encodes CASSSTGATTEAFF. Together with reference TRBV7-6 and TRBJ1-1, the CDR3 gives the full variable domain: GAGVSQSPRYKVTKRGQDVALRCDPISGHVSLYWYRQALGQGPEFLTYFNYEAQQDKSGLPNDRFSAERPEGSISTLTIQRTEQRDSAMYRCASSSTGATTEAFFGQGTRLTVV.

In its sample, this clone was seen a few times. V is TRBV7-3 and J is TRBJ2-2, with 10 bases aligning to TRBD1. Trimming at V came to 5 bases and at J to 5 bases, leaving 5 bases not matched to a gene. Germline V CDR1 and CDR2: SGHTA, FQGTGA. The CDR3 consists of 15 residues. In DNA, the CDR3 is TGTGCCAGCAGCCCCCCGGGACAGGGGACCGGGGAGCTGTTTTTT. Its translation is CASSPPGQGTGELFF.

The rearrangement joins TRBV19 to TRBJ1-4; TRBD1 agrees at 7 bases. This CDR3 contains 14 residues. Per germline, CDR1 LNHDA and CDR2 SQIVND (reference sequence). V was pared by 6 bases and J by 7 bases, with 8 bases of the junction left unmatched. The CDR3 DNA follows: TGTGCCAGTAGCCAACGGGACAGTCTTGAAAAACTGTTTTTT. It codes for CASSQRDSLEKLFF.

This chain connects TRBV7-2 to TRBJ2-5; 8 bases map to TRBD1. Trimming at V came to 4 bases and at J to 2 bases, leaving 3 bases not matched to a gene. Germline-derived CDR1 and CDR2 are SGHTA and FQGNSA. This CDR3 is built from 14 residues. Written as DNA, the CDR3 is TGTGCCAGCAGCTATAACAGGGGGCAAGAGACCCAGTACTTC. As protein: CASSYNRGQETQYF.

The genes are TRBV10-3 and TRBJ2-1, with 12 bases that match TRBD1. Germline lookup yields CDR1 ENHRY and CDR2 SYGVKD. V dropped 9 bases and J dropped 8; count of bases not matched to a gene: 8. The CDR3 is 14 amino acids. CDR3 amino acids: CAMNSGTGGYEQFF. The CDR3 nucleotides are TGTGCCATGAACTCCGGGACAGGGGGCTATGAGCAGTTCTTC.

The V gene is TRBV5-4, the J gene TRBJ2-1, with 12 bases lining up with TRBD2. V trimming: 4 bases; J trimming: 9 bases; junction bases outside the gene matches: 23. The CDR3 loop spans 20 amino acids. CDR1 SGHNT and CDR2 YYREEE come from the germline V gene (reference sequence). The CDR3 bases are TGTGCCAGCAGCCCCGACCTACCGGGACTAGCGGGCGGTTGGAATACTGAGCAGTTCTTC. Translated, it gives CASSPDLPGLAGGWNTEQFF.

The chain couples TRBV9 to TRBJ2-1; TRBD2 aligns across 9 bases. This CDR3 contains 15 residues. The germline gives CDR1 SGDLS, CDR2 YYNGEE. V was clipped by 4 bases and J by 0 bases; unmatched bases: 2. CDR3 nucleotide sequence: TGTGCCAGCAGCCGCGGGGGGGCCTCCTACAATGAGCAGTTCTTC. Protein: CASSRGGASYNEQFF.

This chain uses TRBV12-5 with TRBJ1-3; D gene unclear. The CDR3 is 16 residues long. Between the trimmed V and J ends, which lost 0 bases and 1 base, there was a span of 10 bases. The V gene's germline CDR1 is LGHNT and CDR2 FRNRAP. CDR3 sequence reads: CASGLVLEGSGNTIYF. As DNA, the CDR3 is TGTGCTAGTGGTTTGGTACTAGAAGGGTCTGGAAACACCATATATTTT.

V usage is TRBV2 and J usage is TRBJ2-7; 9 bases match TRBD1. CDR1 and CDR2 from the germline V gene are SNHLY and FYNNEI. V lost 7 bases to trimming and J lost 5 bases; unmatched junction nucleotides: 6. The length of the CDR3 is 13 residues. The CDR3 loop is CASIGQGRHEQYF. For the CDR3, the DNA is TGTGCCAGCATAGGACAGGGGAGACACGAGCAGTACTTC.

This chain connects TRBV13 to TRBJ1-2; maybe TRBD1 (5 bases). Per the germline V gene, CDR1 is PRHDT and CDR2 is FYEKMQ (reference sequence). V shed 4 bases and J shed 6 bases, with 15 bases lying between them. The CDR3 consists of 14 residues. The CDR3 region is CASSWARALDGYTF. CDR3 nucleotide sequence: TGTGCCAGCAGCTGGGCCAGGGCATTAGATGGCTACACCTTC.

The gene calls are TRBV5-1 and TRBJ2-1; TRBD2 aligns across 8 bases. With 0 bases clipped from V and 8 bases from J, the junction kept 16 bases outside the gene matches. CDR1 and CDR2 (germline): SGHRS, YFSETQ. The length of the CDR3 is 18 residues. CDR3 loop: CASSLDGTAPGGRYEQFF. The DNA of the CDR3 is TGCGCCAGCAGCTTGGACGGGACGGCCCCGGGGGGGAGGTATGAGCAGTTCTTC.

This clone was seen only a few times. The rearrangement links TRBV7-9 to TRBJ1-1, with D unresolved. Germline CDR1 is SEHNR and CDR2 is FQNEAQ (reference sequence). Deletions cut 7 bases from V and 8 bases from J, with 29 bases between. This CDR3 is 17 amino acids long. The CDR3 is CASTSPRQTKSAPEAFF. The CDR3 nucleotides are TGTGCCAGCACCAGTCCGCGGCAAACGAAATCGGCTCCCGAAGCTTTCTTT. The complete variable domain, with remaining parts taken from reference TRBV7-9 and TRBJ1-1, reads DTGVSQNPRHKITKRGQNVTFRCDPISEHNRLYWYRQTLGQGPEFLTYFQNEAQLEKSRLLSDRFSAERPKGSFSTLEIQRTEQGDSAMYLCASTSPRQTKSAPEAFFGQGTRLTVV.

The gene calls are TRBV14 and TRBJ2-4; a weak D match, TRBD2 (5 bases). Germline CDR1 SGHDN, CDR2 FVKESK. This CDR3 spans 14 amino acids. V was shortened by 0 bases and J by 8 bases, with 11 bases between the two germline ends. Here the CDR3 DNA reads TGTGCCAGCAGCCAAGAGCGAGCAGCGGACATTCAGTACTTC. It translates to CASSQERAADIQYF. Filled out from reference TRBV14 and TRBJ2-4, the complete variable domain reads EAGVTQFPSHSVIEKGQTVTLRCDPISGHDNLYWYRRVMGKEIKFLLHFVKESKQDESGMPNNRFLAERTGGTYSTLKVQPAELEDSGVYFCASSQERAADIQYFGAGTRLSVL.

The chain links TRBV18 to TRBJ2-1; a possible D gene is TRBD2 (6 bases). This CDR3 contains 17 residues. V was clipped by 3 bases and J by 10 bases, with 25 bases between them. Germline V gene lookup returns CDR1 KGHSH and CDR2 LQKENI. As DNA, the CDR3 is TGTGCCAGCTCACCCCTAGGTGATTCGGGGGTGCCGCGAGAGCAGTTCTTC. Translation gives CASSPLGDSGVPREQFF.

This chain connects TRBV5-1 to TRBJ2-2, with D possibly being TRBD2 (6 bases). Trimming removed 3 bases at V and 2 bases at J, with 20 bases between. Germline CDR1 is SGHRS and CDR2 is YFSETQ. This CDR3 is 18 amino acids long. CDR3: CASSSDPAGSANTGELFF. CDR3 DNA sequence: TGCGCCAGCAGCTCCGATCCCGCGGGATCCGCCAACACCGGGGAGCTGTTTTTT.

This chain links TRBV5-6 with TRBJ2-1, with a tentative D call TRBD1 (6 bases). The germline V gene encodes CDR1 SGHDT and CDR2 YYEEEE. The CDR3 covers 15 residues. The V end was cut by 2 bases, the J end by 0 bases, with 9 bases between. The CDR3 DNA reads as TGTGCCAGCAGCTTCAGGGGTTCCTCCTACAATGAGCAGTTCTTC. Its translation is CASSFRGSSYNEQFF.

This clone was observed a handful of times. The chain recombines TRBV7-8 with TRBJ2-1; maybe TRBD2 (6 bases). This CDR3 spans 15 amino acids. V lost 5 bases and J 1 base, leaving 12 bases between the germline ends. Germline V CDR1 and CDR2: SGHVS, FQNEAQ. The CDR3 sequence is CASSPTGVSYNEQFF. The CDR3 DNA is TGTGCCAGCAGCCCCACGGGGGTTTCCTACAATGAGCAGTTCTTC. Based on the CDR3 plus reference TRBV7-8 and TRBJ2-1, the full variable domain is GAGVSQSPRYKVAKRGQDVALRCDPISGHVSLFWYQQALGQGPEFLTYFQNEAQLDKSGLPSDRFFAERPEGSVSTLKIQRTQQEDSAVYLCASSPTGVSYNEQFFGPGTRLTVL.